This T cell receptor beta chain was identified in a study of blood T cell repertoires in COVID-19. This CDR3 has 17 residues. V lost 7 bases and J lost 0; bases outside the gene matches: 10. Looked up from germline, CDR1 is SQVTM and CDR2 is ANQGSEA. The data were produced by immunoSEQ multiplex PCR, yet TCRdb's version contains in-frame clones alone and is incomplete. Counted here are about 430,000 clones, roughly 84% occurring once; the ten biggest clones make up 1.4%. Enrolled through a virtual design, the participants were between 18 and 89 years of age and came from approximately 25 US areas. Researchers sorted participants into cohorts using their self-reported clinical history.

The sequencing input was PBMCs or T cells enriched from blood (not recorded which). The rearrangement uses TRBV29-1 and TRBJ1-3; 12 bases align to TRBD1. The source of this sequence is a woman aged 18-30 years who had been exposed to COVID-19. The chain's CDR3 is CSAAGTGGLSSGNTIYF. Here the CDR3 DNA reads TGCAGCGCCGCCGGGACAGGGGGCCTTAGCTCTGGAAACACCATATATTTT.